The sequence of this T cell receptor beta chain was determined in a study of T cell changes during pregnancy in multiple sclerosis. This clone was observed a handful of times. CDR1 and CDR2 from the germline V gene are SGDLS and YYNGEE. The CDR3 contains 15 residues. The V gene lost 4 bases and the J gene lost 0 bases, with 8 bases spanning the gap. Data came from immunoSEQ multiplex PCR; TCRdb stores just in-frame clones and leaves some out. This table holds roughly 40,000 clones, more than 90% found once. The sample in question was CD8+ T cells from peripheral blood mononuclear cells, obtained in the first trimester of pregnancy. The receptor was derived from a female donor with multiple sclerosis, enrolled in a pregnancy study. V is TRBV9 and J is TRBJ1-6; D not resolved. The CDR3 DNA reads TGTGCCAGCAGCCTTGGGAGCTCCTATAATTCACCCCTCCACTTT. As protein: CASSLGSSYNSPLHF.